This TCR beta chain was sequenced for a study of regulatory T cells in long-lasting Graves disease. Germline V gene sequence: CDR1 SGHDN, CDR2 FVKESK. The CDR3 consists of 14 residues. The J segment lost 9 bases and the V segment lost 4 bases, leaving 7 bases of the junction unmatched. Arm-PCR with iRepertoire HTBI primers amplified the CDR3 regions for these TCR beta libraries. Source study methods: Identification across samples found fewer than 65 TRBV and around 15 TRBJ segments. One entry per CDR3 protein, called by TCRdb with MiXCR from the multiplex PCR reads. V and J calls and clone size were set by TCRdb, not the authors. Among 350,000 to 400,000 distinct CDR3 sequences, roughly 16% were seen once, and the ten largest hold 22%. This clonotype was counted between two and nine times. Specified time point: newly diagnosed GD, antithyroid drugs for less than 3 months. RNA isolated from PBMCs was used to make the TCR library. The authors drew approximately 9 milliliters of peripheral blood into EDTA tubes.

V usage is TRBV14 and J usage is TRBJ2-1, with 9 positions matching TRBD2. This receptor was obtained from a female donor with Graves disease. Specimen: peripheral blood mononuclear cells (PBMCs), collected at new diagnosis, from a patient treated with antithyroid drugs. CDR3 DNA sequence: TGTGCCAGCAGCCTAGCGGGAGAGGCGAGTGAGCAGTTCTTC. This sequence encodes CASSLAGEASEQFF.